Listed below are T cell receptor beta chains from one sample, sequenced in a study of CD8+CD57+ T cells in acquired aplastic anemia. TCRdb fed the reads into MiXCR, producing one record per CDR3 protein. Of under 200,000 distinct CDR3 sequences listed, roughly 50% are singletons. The sample was sorted CD4+, CD8+, or CD8+CD57+ T cells (not recorded which) from PBMCs. Every receptor here comes from a human donor with aplastic anemia. CDR3s include the opening cysteine and the closing phenylalanine or tryptophan.

TRBV11-3	TRBJ2-3	CASSQAGTSTDTQYF
TRBV7-2	TRBJ1-1	CASSSQVGGTEAFF
TRBV15	TRBJ2-3	CATSRRAGAYTDTQYF
TRBV27	TRBJ2-2	CASSLRVRPLETGELFF
TRBV7-2	TRBJ2-1	CASKIAIDEQFF
TRBV3-1	TRBJ2-3	CASRRGAPEYTQYF
TRBV6-1	TRBJ1-5	CASTEGTVYSNQPQHF
TRBV7-2	TRBJ2-6	CASSLRRGGTGANVLTF
TRBV12-3/TRBV12-4	TRBJ2-7	CASSRTNRGLYEQYF
TRBV20-1	TRBJ2-2	CSARDKGVDGELFF
TRBV7-9	TRBJ2-7	CASSLVWSYEQYF
TRBV19	TRBJ2-7	CASKRTSGGTYEQYF
TRBV27	TRBJ1-1	CASSAATGITEAFF
TRBV29-1	TRBJ2-7	CSVAGLAGEHEQYF
TRBV19	TRBJ2-7	CASSAEGQGFHEQYF
TRBV11-2	TRBJ2-5	CASSLRGDDYQETQYF
TRBV7-8	TRBJ2-1	CASTYQGDEQFF
TRBV24-1	TRBJ1-2	CATSDPLGDFYGYTF
TRBV29-1	TRBJ1-1	CSVEVQGEEAFF
TRBV24-1	TRBJ2-7	CATSDSALGEQYF
TRBV2	TRBJ2-1	CATSQRFGVAEQFF
TRBV28	TRBJ2-1	CASSVTAGGEQFF
TRBV28	TRBJ1-2	CASSSLTGYTF
TRBV7-8	TRBJ1-1	CASSYRDYMNTEAFF
TRBV19	TRBJ1-6	CASSHGQRQPLHF
TRBV6-1	TRBJ1-6	CASSPRPGQNSPLHF
TRBV7-2	TRBJ1-2	CASSVTGNYGYTF
TRBV9	TRBJ1-1	CASSVVQGTEAFF
TRBV6-6	TRBJ2-5	CASSTGVGYQETQYF
TRBV24-1	TRBJ2-3	CATSDSGTRLPTDTQYF
TRBV2	TRBJ2-7	CASKIQAEQYF
TRBV20-1	TRBJ2-7	CSASAFRESYEQYF
TRBV10-3	TRBJ2-1	CAISVALNEQFF
TRBV11-2	TRBJ1-6	CASSFRGLHSGSPLHF
TRBV20-1	TRBJ2-7	CSASKGGTLGNEQYF
TRBV28	TRBJ1-1	CASSRTTGNTEAFF
TRBV10-3	TRBJ1-2	CAISALGRNYGYTF
TRBV10-3	TRBJ2-7	CATETAFGQYF
TRBV28	TRBJ2-7	CASKPLRSAYEQYF
TRBV11-1	TRBJ2-3	CASSYRLAGGATDTQYF
TRBV11-2	TRBJ2-7	CASRATGEADYEQYF
TRBV10-3	TRBJ1-2	CAISDPGQRGDYGYTF